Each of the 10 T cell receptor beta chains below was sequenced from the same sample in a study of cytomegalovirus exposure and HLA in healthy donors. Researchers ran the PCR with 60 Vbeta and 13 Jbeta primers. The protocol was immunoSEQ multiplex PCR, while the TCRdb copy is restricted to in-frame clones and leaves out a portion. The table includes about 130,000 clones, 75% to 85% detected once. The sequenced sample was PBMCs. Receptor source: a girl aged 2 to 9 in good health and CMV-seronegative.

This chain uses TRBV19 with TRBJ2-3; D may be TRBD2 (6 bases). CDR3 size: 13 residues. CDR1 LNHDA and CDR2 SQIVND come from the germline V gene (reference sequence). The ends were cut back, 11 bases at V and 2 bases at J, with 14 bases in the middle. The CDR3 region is CAASGGYTDTQYF. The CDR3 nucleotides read TGTGCCGCCAGTGGGGGGTACACAGATACGCAGTATTTT.

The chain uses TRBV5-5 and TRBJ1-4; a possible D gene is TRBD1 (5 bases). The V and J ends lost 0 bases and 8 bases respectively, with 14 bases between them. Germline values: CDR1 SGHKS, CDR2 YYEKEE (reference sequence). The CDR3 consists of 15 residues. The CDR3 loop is CASSLAGQGGEKLFF. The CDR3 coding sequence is TGTGCCAGCAGCTTGGCCGGGCAGGGCGGCGAAAAACTGTTTTTT.

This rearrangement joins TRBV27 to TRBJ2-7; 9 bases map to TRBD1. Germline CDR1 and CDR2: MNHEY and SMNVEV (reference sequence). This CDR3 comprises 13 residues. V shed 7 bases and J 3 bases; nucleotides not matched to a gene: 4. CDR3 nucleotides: TGTGCCAGCACCCAGGGACAGGGCTACGAGCAGTACTTC. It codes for CASTQGQGYEQYF.

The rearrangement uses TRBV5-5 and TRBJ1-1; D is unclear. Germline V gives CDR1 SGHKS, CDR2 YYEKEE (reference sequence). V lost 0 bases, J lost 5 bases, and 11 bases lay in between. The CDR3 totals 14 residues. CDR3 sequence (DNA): TGTGCCAGCAGCTTGGTCTGGGAGGGAACTGAAGCTTTCTTT. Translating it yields CASSLVWEGTEAFF. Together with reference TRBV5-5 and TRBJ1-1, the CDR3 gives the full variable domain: DAGVTQSPTHLIKTRGQQVTLRCSPISGHKSVSWYQQVLGQGPQFIFQYYEKEERGRGNFPDRFSARQFPNYSSELNVNALLLGDSALYLCASSLVWEGTEAFFGQGTRLTVV.

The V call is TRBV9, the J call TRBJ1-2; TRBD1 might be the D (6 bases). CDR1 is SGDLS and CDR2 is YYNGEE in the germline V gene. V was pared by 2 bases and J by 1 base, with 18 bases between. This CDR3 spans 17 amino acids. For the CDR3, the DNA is TGTGCCAGCAGCGTTGGCAGGGTTTTAGGGGGTAACTATGGCTACACCTTC. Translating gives CASSVGRVLGGNYGYTF.

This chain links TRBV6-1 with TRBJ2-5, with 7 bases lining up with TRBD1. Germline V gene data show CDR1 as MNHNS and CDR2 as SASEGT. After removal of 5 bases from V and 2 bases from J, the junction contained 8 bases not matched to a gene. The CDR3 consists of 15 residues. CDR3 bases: TGTGCCAGCAGTACAGACAGGGTACTGCAAGAGACCCAGTACTTC. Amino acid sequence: CASSTDRVLQETQYF.

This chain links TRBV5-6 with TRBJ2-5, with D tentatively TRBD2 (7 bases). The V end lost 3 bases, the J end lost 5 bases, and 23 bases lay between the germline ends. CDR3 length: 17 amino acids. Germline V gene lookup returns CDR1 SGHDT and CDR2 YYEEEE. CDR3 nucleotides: TGTGCCAGCAGCTATGCGGGGGCGCCTCGACAGTTGGAGACCCAGTACTTC. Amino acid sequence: CASSYAGAPRQLETQYF.

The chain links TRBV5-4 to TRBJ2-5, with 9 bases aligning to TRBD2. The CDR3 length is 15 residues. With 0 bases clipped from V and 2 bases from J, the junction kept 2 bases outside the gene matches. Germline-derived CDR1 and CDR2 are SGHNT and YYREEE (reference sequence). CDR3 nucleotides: TGTGCCAGCAGCTTGGCCGCGGGGGGGCAAGAGACCCAGTACTTC. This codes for CASSLAAGGQETQYF. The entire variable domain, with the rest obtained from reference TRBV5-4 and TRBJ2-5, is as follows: ETGVTQSPTHLIKTRGQQVTLRCSSQSGHNTVSWYQQALGQGPQFIFQYYREEENGRGNFPPRFSGLQFPNYSSELNVNALELDDSALYLCASSLAAGGQETQYFGPGTRLLVL.

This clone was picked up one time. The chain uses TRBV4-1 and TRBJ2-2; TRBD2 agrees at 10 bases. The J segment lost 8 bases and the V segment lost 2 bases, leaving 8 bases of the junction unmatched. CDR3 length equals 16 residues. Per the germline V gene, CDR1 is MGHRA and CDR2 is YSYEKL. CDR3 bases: TGCGCCAGCAGCCAAACTAGCGGGAACCCCGGGGGGGAGCTGTTTTTT. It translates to CASSQTSGNPGGELFF.

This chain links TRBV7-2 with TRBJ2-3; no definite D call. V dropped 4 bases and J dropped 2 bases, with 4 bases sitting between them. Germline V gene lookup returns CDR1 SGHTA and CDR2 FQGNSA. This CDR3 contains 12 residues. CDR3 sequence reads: CASSSFTDTQYF. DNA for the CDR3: TGTGCCAGCAGCTCCTTCACAGATACGCAGTATTTT.